This T cell receptor beta chain was identified in a study of T cell responses to AZD1222 COVID-19 vaccine. Whole-study findings and limits: The donor group comprised mostly white British people and more females; the analysis possibly underestimated clonal diversity. Vaccine-associated CD4 TCRs spanned spike, dominant at 160-218 and 743-854. The reported proportion of spike-specific TCRs targeting unmutated variant regions was nearly half.

Using immunoSEQ multiplex PCR, the repertoire was profiled, and TCRdb retains in-frame clones only, with some absent. The table shows 95,000 to 100,000 clones, with 65% to 85% occurring only once. Timing groups of about 4 and about 12 weeks for second doses were pooled. Of note for this clone: Its matching antigen is unknown.

Germline-derived CDR1 and CDR2 are SGHVS and FQNEAQ. V gave up 5 bases and J gave up 2 bases, with 9 bases separating them. The CDR3 covers 13 residues. The specimen was peripheral blood, collected 28 days after the second AZD1222 dose. The TCR originated in an adult who received the AZD1222 COVID-19 vaccine. The V gene is TRBV7-8, the J gene TRBJ1-1; tentative D call: TRBD1 (6 bases). The DNA of the CDR3 is TGTGCCAGCAGCCGGACAGTTAACACTGAAGCTTTCTTT. Its protein product is CASSRTVNTEAFF.